This T cell receptor beta chain was recorded in a study of blood T cell repertoires in COVID-19. How the authors handled the data: Reference gene primer amplification in the assay estimated nucleated cell counts. The table came from immunoSEQ multiplex PCR; TCRdb's copy has only in-frame clones and leaves some out. Clone size and V and J calls were adopted from that table, with D and trimming inferred from the DNA. The sample has roughly 150,000 clones; roughly 85% are singletons. About this clone itself: Other DNA sequences from this sample encode an identical CDR3 as well.

Germline V gene data show CDR1 as SGHTA and CDR2 as FQGNSA. CDR3 length: 15 residues. V lost 6 bases and J lost 3; bases outside the gene matches: 8. Source material: peripheral blood. This clonotype was sampled from an elderly woman with acute or convalescent COVID-19. The rearrangement joins TRBV7-2 to TRBJ2-5; 9 bases are shared with TRBD2. CDR3 residues: CASRPSGGWEETQYF. CDR3 nucleotide sequence: TGTGCCAGCAGACCGAGCGGGGGGTGGGAAGAGACCCAGTACTTC. The full variable domain, its missing parts supplied by reference TRBV7-2 and TRBJ2-5, is GAGVSQSPSNKVTEKGKDVELRCDPISGHTALYWYRQSLGQGLEFLIYFQGNSAPDKSGLPSDRFSAERTGGSVSTLTIQRTQQEDSAVYLCASRPSGGWEETQYFGPGTRLLVL.